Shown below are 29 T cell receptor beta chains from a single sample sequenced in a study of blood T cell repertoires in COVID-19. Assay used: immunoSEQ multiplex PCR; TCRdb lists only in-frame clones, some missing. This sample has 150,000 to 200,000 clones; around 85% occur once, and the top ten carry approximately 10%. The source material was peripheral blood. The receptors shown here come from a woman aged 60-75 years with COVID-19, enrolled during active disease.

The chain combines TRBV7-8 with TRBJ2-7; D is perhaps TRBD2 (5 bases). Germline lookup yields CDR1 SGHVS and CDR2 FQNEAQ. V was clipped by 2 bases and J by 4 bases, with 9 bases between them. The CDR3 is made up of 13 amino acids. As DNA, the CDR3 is TGTGCCAGCAGCTTAACTAGTAATTACGAGCAGTACTTC. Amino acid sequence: CASSLTSNYEQYF. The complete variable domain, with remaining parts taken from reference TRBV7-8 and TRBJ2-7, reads GAGVSQSPRYKVAKRGQDVALRCDPISGHVSLFWYQQALGQGPEFLTYFQNEAQLDKSGLPSDRFFAERPEGSVSTLKIQRTQQEDSAVYLCASSLTSNYEQYFGPGTRLTVT.

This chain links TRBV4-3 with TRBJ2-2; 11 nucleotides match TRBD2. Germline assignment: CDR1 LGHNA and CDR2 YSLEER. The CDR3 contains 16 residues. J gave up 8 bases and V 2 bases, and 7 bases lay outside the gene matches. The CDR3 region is CASSQSGTSGSGELFF. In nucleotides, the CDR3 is TGCGCCAGCAGCCAATCCGGGACTAGCGGTAGTGGGGAGCTGTTTTTT.

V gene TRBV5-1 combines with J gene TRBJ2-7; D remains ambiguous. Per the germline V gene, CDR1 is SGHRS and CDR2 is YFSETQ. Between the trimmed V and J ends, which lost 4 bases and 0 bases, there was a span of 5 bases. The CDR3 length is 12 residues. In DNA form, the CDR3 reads TGCGCCAGCAGCCTGAGCTCCTACGAGCAGTACTTC. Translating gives CASSLSSYEQYF.

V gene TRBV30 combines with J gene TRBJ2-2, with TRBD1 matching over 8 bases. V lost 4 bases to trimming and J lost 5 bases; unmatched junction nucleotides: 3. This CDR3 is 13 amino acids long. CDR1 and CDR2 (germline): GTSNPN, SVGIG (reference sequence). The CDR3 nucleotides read TGTGCCTGGAAACAGGGGGTAACCGGGGAGCTGTTTTTT. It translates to CAWKQGVTGELFF.

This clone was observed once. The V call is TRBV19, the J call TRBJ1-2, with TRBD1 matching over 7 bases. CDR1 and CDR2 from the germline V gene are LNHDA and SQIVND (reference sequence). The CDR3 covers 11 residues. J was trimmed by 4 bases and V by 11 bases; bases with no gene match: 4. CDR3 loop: CASRQGYGYTF. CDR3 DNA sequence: TGTGCCTCCCGACAGGGCTATGGCTACACCTTC. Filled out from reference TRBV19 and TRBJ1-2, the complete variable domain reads DGGITQSPKYLFRKEGQNVTLSCEQNLNHDAMYWYRQDPGQGLRLIYYSQIVNDFQKGDIAEGYSVSREKKESFPLTVTSAQKNPTAFYLCASRQGYGYTFGSGTRLTVV.

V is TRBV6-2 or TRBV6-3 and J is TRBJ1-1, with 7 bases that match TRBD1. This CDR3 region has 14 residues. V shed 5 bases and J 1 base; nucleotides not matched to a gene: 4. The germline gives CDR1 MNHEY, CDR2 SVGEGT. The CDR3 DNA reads TGTGCCAGCAGTGCCGGGACAGCGAACACTGAAGCTTTCTTT. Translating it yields CASSAGTANTEAFF.

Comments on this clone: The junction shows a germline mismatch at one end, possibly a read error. CDR3 DNA sequence: TGTGCCAGCAGCCACACCGGGACTAGCTCCTCCGAGCAGTACTTC. Translating it yields CASSHTGTSSSEQYF. The V gene is TRBV3-1 (or the pseudogene TRBV3-2), the J gene TRBJ2-7; TRBD2 agrees at 9 bases. Germline V CDR1 and CDR2: LGHDT, YNNKEL (reference sequence). The CDR3 runs 15 residues.

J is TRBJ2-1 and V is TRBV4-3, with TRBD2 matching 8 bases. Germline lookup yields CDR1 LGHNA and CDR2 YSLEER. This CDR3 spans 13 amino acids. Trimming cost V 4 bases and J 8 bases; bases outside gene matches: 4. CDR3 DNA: TGCGCCAGCAGCCCGGGAGGGTACGATGAGCAGTTCTTC. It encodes CASSPGGYDEQFF.

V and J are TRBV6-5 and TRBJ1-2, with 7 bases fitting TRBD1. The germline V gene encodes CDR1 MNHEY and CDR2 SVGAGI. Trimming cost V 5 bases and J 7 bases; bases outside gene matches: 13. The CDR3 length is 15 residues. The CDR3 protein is CASSPRDSSPAGYTF. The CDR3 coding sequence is TGTGCCAGCAGTCCAAGGGACAGTTCCCCCGCTGGCTACACCTTC.

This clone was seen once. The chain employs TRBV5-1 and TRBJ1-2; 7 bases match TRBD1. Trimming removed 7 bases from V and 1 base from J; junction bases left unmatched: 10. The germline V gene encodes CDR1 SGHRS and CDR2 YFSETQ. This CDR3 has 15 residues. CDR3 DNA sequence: TGCGCCAGCTCCCCGGGGACAGACTTTAACTATGGCTACACCTTC. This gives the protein CASSPGTDFNYGYTF.

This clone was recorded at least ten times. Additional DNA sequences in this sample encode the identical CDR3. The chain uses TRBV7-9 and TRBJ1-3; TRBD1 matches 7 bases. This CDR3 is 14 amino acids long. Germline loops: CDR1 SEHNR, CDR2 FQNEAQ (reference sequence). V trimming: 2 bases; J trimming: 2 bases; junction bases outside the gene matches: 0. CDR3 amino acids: CASSLTGAGNTIYF. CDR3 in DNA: TGTGCCAGCAGCTTAACAGGGGCTGGAAACACCATATATTTT.

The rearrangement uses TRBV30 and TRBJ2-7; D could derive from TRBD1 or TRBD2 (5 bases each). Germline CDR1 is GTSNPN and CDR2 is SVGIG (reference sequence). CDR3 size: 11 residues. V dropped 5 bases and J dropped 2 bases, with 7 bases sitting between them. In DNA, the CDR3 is TGTGCCTGGGAGGGGCCCTACGAGCAGTACTTC. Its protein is CAWEGPYEQYF.

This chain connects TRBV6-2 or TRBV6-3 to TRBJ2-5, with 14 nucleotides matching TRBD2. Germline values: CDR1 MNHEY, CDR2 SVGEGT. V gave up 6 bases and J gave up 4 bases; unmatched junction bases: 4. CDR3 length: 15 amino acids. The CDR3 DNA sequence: TGTGCCAGCAGCCGGACTAGCGGGAGGACAGAGACCCAGTACTTC. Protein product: CASSRTSGRTETQYF.

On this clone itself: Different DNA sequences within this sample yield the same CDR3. The CDR3 protein is CASSSQGSNQPQHF. CDR3 bases: TGTGCCAGCTCATCTCAGGGTAGCAATCAGCCCCAGCATTTT. The chain has TRBV18 and TRBJ1-5; possible D gene TRBD1, 5 bases. Deletions cut 5 bases from V and 0 bases from J, with 8 bases between. CDR1 and CDR2 (germline): KGHSH, LQKENI. This CDR3 region has 14 residues.

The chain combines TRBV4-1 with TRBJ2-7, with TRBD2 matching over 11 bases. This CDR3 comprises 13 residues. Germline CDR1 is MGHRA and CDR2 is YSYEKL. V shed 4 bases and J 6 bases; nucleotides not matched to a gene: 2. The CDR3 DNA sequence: TGCGCCAGCAGCCTAGCGGGAGGGGTCGAGCAGTACTTC. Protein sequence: CASSLAGGVEQYF.

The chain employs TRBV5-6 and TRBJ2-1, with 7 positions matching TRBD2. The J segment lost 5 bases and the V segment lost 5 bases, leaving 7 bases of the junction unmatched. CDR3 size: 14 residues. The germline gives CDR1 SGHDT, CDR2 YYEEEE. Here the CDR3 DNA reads TGTGCCAGCAGGCCGGGACTACGAAACAATGAGCAGTTCTTC. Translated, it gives CASRPGLRNNEQFF.

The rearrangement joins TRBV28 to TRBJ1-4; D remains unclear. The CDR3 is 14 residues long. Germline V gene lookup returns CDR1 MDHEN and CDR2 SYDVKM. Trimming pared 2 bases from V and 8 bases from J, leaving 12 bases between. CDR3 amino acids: CASSLEGPGEKLFF. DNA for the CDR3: TGTGCCAGCAGTTTAGAGGGCCCTGGCGAAAAACTGTTTTTT.

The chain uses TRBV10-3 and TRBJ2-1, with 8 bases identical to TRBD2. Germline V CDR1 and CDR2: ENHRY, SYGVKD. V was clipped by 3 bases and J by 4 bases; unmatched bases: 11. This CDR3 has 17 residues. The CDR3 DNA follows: TGTGCCATCAGTGATCTCCTAGCGGGCCTTACTTACAATGAGCAGTTCTTC. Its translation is CAISDLLAGLTYNEQFF.

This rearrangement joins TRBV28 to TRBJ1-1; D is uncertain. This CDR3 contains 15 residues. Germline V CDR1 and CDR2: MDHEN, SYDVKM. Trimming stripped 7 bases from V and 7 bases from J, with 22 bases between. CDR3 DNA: TGTGCCAGCAAGTTCCCTGAGGTGAGGTTAGGTGAAGCTTTCTTT. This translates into CASKFPEVRLGEAFF. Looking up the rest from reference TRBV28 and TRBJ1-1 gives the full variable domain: DVKVTQSSRYLVKRTGEKVFLECVQDMDHENMFWYRQDPGLGLRLIYFSYDVKMKEKGDIPEGYSVSREKKERFSLILESASTNQTSMYLCASKFPEVRLGEAFFGQGTRLTVV.

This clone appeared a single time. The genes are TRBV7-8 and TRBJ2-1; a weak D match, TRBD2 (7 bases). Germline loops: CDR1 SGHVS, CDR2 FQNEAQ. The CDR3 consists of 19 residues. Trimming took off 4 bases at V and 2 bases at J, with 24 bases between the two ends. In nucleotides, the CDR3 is TGTGCCAGCAGCTCCAGCGGCCGAGGGGGGGCCGGGACCTACAATGAGCAGTTCTTC. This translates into CASSSSGRGGAGTYNEQFF.

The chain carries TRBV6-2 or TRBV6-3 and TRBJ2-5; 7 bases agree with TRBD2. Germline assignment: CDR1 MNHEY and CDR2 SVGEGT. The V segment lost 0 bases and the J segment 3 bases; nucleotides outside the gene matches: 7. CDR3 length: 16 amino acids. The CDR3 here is CASSYSKGGSEETQYF. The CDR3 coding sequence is TGTGCCAGCAGTTACTCGAAAGGCGGGAGCGAAGAGACCCAGTACTTC.

The CDR3 DNA reads as TGTGCCAGCAGGTCCGGAGAGCTGTCGGTCTACGAGCAGTACTTC. It translates to CASRSGELSVYEQYF. The genes are TRBV6-1 and TRBJ2-7; D is unclear. CDR3 length: 15 amino acids. Trimming removed 6 bases at V and 3 bases at J, with 18 bases between. CDR1 is MNHNS, CDR2 SASEGT, per germline.

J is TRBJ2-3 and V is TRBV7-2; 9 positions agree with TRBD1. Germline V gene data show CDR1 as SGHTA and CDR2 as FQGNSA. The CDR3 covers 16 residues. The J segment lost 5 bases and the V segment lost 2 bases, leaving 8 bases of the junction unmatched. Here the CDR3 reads CASSLPKQGAQDTQYF. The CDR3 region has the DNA TGTGCCAGCAGCTTACCCAAACAGGGGGCGCAAGATACGCAGTATTTT.

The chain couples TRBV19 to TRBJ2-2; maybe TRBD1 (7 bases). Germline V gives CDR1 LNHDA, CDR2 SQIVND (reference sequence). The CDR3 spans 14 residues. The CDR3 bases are TGTGGGGCGGGGCACAGGGGTAGGACCGGGGAGCTGTTTTTT. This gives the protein CGAGHRGRTGELFF.

CDR3 loop: CASSEWSGRSYGYTF. The CDR3 region has the DNA TGTGCCAGCAGTGAATGGTCAGGCCGAAGCTATGGCTACACCTTC. The V call is TRBV25-1, the J call TRBJ1-2; D not certain. Germline CDR1 is MGHDK and CDR2 is SYGVNS. V shed 1 base and J shed 4 bases, with 13 bases lying between them. CDR3 length: 15 residues.

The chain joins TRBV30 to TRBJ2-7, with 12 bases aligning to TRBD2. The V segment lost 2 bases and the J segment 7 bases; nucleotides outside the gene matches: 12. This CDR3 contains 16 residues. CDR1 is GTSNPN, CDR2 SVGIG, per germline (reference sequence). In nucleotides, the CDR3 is TGTGCCTGGAGTCAGGGGCTAGCGGGAGGGCCGGGTGAGCAGTACTTC. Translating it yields CAWSQGLAGGPGEQYF.

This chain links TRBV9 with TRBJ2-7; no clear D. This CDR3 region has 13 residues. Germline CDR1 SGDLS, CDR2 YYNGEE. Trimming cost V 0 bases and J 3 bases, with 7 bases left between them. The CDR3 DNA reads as TGTGCCAGCAGCGTAGCTACGGGCTACGAGCAGTACTTC. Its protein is CASSVATGYEQYF.

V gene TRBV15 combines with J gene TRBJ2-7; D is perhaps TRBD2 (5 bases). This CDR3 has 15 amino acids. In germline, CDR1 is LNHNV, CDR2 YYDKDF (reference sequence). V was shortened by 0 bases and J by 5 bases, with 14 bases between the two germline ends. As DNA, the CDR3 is TGTGCCACCAGCAGAGATCAGAGGGTGCGGAACGAGCAGTACTTC. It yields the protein CATSRDQRVRNEQYF.

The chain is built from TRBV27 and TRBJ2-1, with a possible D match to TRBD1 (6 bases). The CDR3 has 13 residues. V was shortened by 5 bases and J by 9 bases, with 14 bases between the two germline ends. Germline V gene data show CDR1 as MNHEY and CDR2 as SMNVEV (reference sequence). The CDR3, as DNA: TGTGCCAGCAGTACTTACAGGGAGAGTGAGCAGTTCTTC. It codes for CASSTYRESEQFF.